These 17 T cell receptor beta chains came from one sample sequenced in a study of blood T cell repertoires in COVID-19 (TCRdb year 2020). Libraries were prepared through the immunoSEQ multiplex PCR assay. Entries here come from immuneACCESS through TCRdb and include only in-frame sequences with V and J called. Some clones fail to appear in such tables; in the studies checked, an unresolved V gene covers under half of the shortfall, and the cause of the remainder is unknown. This sample has 250,000 to 300,000 clones in its table, and 80% to 90% of those were observed once. The top ten hold about an eighth of the sample. Sequencing input: peripheral blood. These receptor sequences come from a young woman with COVID-19, enrolled during active disease.

The rearrangement joins TRBV10-3 to TRBJ1-5, with TRBD1 matching over 10 bases. The V and J ends lost 5 bases and 5 bases, in that order; junction bases with no gene match: 6. The CDR3 spans 15 residues. Per the germline V gene, CDR1 is ENHRY and CDR2 is SYGVKD. The CDR3 here is CAISQLGTGDQPQHF. The CDR3 region has the DNA TGTGCCATCAGTCAGCTAGGGACAGGGGATCAGCCCCAGCATTTT.

The rearrangement links TRBV18 to TRBJ2-7; D unclear. The length of the CDR3 is 14 residues. Germline lookup yields CDR1 KGHSH and CDR2 LQKENI. Trimming left V 2 bases short and J 3 bases short, with 11 bases between. CDR3 sequence reads: CASSPRQDRYEQYF. For the CDR3, the DNA is TGTGCCAGCTCACCAAGGCAGGATCGCTACGAGCAGTACTTC.

This chain uses TRBV28 with TRBJ1-2; 8 bases map to TRBD1. With 3 bases clipped from V and 5 bases from J, the junction kept 11 bases outside the gene matches. The CDR3 contains 16 residues. Germline CDR1 and CDR2: MDHEN and SYDVKM. The CDR3 DNA follows: TGTGCCAGCAGTTTCGACAGGGGATATGCCTTTTATGGCTACACCTTC. Amino acids: CASSFDRGYAFYGYTF.

The chain recombines TRBV2 with TRBJ1-4; possibly TRBD1 for D (5 bases). The CDR3 covers 17 residues. Germline CDR1 reads SNHLY; CDR2 reads FYNNEI. Trimming took off 0 bases at V and 7 bases at J, with 18 bases between the two ends. The CDR3 nucleotides are TGTGCCAGCAGTGAAGCGCCCGCAGGGATAATGGTTGAAAAACTGTTTTTT. It codes for CASSEAPAGIMVEKLFF.

This clone has a handful of counts. This rearrangement joins TRBV27 to TRBJ1-4; D is possibly TRBD1 (5 bases). V shed 7 bases and J shed 9 bases, with 18 bases lying between them. The CDR3 length is 14 residues. The germline V gene encodes CDR1 MNHEY and CDR2 SMNVEV (reference sequence). The CDR3, as DNA: TGTGCCAGCACCCCGCTGCCGGGGGATCAAAAACTGTTTTTT. Protein product: CASTPLPGDQKLFF.

V usage is TRBV3-1 (or the pseudogene TRBV3-2) and J usage is TRBJ2-2; D call uncertain. Trimming shortened V by 8 bases and J by 8 bases, and 12 bases separated the two germline ends. The CDR3 is 12 amino acids. Germline V lookup: CDR1 LGHDT, CDR2 YNNKEL (reference sequence). Here the CDR3 DNA reads TGTGCCAGCCAAAGTCCCGGGGGGGAGCTGTTTTTT. Translated: CASQSPGGELFF.

The rearrangement links TRBV5-5 to TRBJ2-2; 7 bases match TRBD1. The CDR3 covers 13 residues. Trimming cost V 0 bases and J 7 bases; bases outside gene matches: 0. Per the germline V gene, CDR1 is SGHKS and CDR2 is YYEKEE (reference sequence). The CDR3 DNA is TGTGCCAGCAGCTTGGGGACAGGCGGGGAGCTGTTTTTT. Amino acid sequence: CASSLGTGGELFF.

This CDR3 reads CASSSLTYEQYF. In DNA, the CDR3 is TGTGCCAGCAGTTCTTTAACTTACGAGCAGTACTTC. This chain connects TRBV2 to TRBJ2-7, with unresolved D. Trimming took off 5 bases at V and 4 bases at J, with 9 bases between the two ends. The CDR3 contains 12 residues. The V gene's germline CDR1 is SNHLY and CDR2 FYNNEI. Drawing the rest from reference TRBV2 and TRBJ2-7, the complete variable domain is EPEVTQTPSHQVTQMGQEVILRCVPISNHLYFYWYRQILGQKVEFLVSFYNNEISEKSEIFDDQFSVERPDGSNFTLKIRSTKLEDSAMYFCASSSLTYEQYFGPGTRLTVT.

This chain links TRBV11-2 with TRBJ1-6, with 8 positions matching TRBD1. Germline V CDR1 and CDR2: SGHAT, FQNNGV. J lost 9 bases, V lost 1 base, and 8 bases had no gene match. The CDR3 is 16 residues long. The CDR3: CASSLAGQGVSSPLHF. Here the CDR3 DNA reads TGTGCCAGCAGCTTAGCCGGACAGGGAGTTTCTTCACCCCTCCACTTT.

V usage is TRBV12-3 or TRBV12-4 and J usage is TRBJ1-2; no clear D gene. The ends were cut back, 6 bases at V and 2 bases at J, with 7 bases in the middle. This CDR3 region has 12 residues. The CDR3, as DNA: TGTGCCAGCAGGGAGGCGAACTATGGCTACACCTTC. Translation: CASREANYGYTF.

This chain connects TRBV19 to TRBJ1-2; 7 positions match TRBD1. Germline V lookup: CDR1 LNHDA, CDR2 SQIVND (reference sequence). J gave up 1 base and V 7 bases, and 6 bases lay outside the gene matches. This CDR3 spans 14 amino acids. The CDR3 DNA reads TGTGCCAGTATCCCCCAGGGGGTTAACTATGGCTACACCTTC. Amino acid sequence: CASIPQGVNYGYTF.

The chain employs TRBV6-5 and TRBJ2-5; TRBD2 matches at 11 bases. CDR3 length: 15 residues. Trimming cost V 7 bases and J 4 bases; bases outside gene matches: 8. Germline CDR1 MNHEY, CDR2 SVGAGI. The DNA of the CDR3 is TGTGCCAGCACCCCCCTAGCGGGGGGCGGAGAGACCCAGTACTTC. Its translation is CASTPLAGGGETQYF.

The CDR3 coding sequence is TGCAGTGTAGTGCCGGGACAGGCAGAGACCCAGTACTTC. It specifies CSVVPGQAETQYF. The chain employs TRBV29-1 and TRBJ2-5; 8 bases align to TRBD1. The germline V gene has CDR1 SQVTM and CDR2 ANQGSEA. The CDR3 consists of 13 residues. The entire variable domain, with the rest obtained from reference TRBV29-1 and TRBJ2-5, is as follows: SAVISQKPSRDICQRGTSLTIQCQVDSQVTMMFWYRQQPGQSLTLIATANQGSEATYESGFVIDKFPISRPNLTFSTLTVSNMSPEDSSIYLCSVVPGQAETQYFGPGTRLLVL.

This clone was detected a few times. The chain links TRBV27 to TRBJ2-5, with no clear D. Germline V gene sequence: CDR1 MNHEY, CDR2 SMNVEV (reference sequence). This CDR3 has 12 residues. Between the trimmed V and J ends, which lost 3 bases and 5 bases, there was a span of 7 bases. This chain's CDR3 is CASSFQWETQYF. The CDR3 coding sequence is TGTGCCAGCAGTTTTCAGTGGGAGACCCAGTACTTC.

The rearrangement uses TRBV27 and TRBJ1-1; D ambiguous. Germline V CDR1 and CDR2: MNHEY, SMNVEV (reference sequence). CDR3 length equals 11 residues. The V and J ends lost 8 bases and 10 bases respectively, with 14 bases between them. The CDR3 region is CASWLGVTAFF. The CDR3 DNA reads TGTGCCAGCTGGCTCGGGGTTACAGCTTTCTTT.

The V gene is TRBV2, the J gene TRBJ1-1; no firm D call. Trimming cost V 4 bases and J 4 bases, with 4 bases left between them. The CDR3 is made up of 11 amino acids. CDR1 is SNHLY and CDR2 is FYNNEI in the germline V gene. CDR3 DNA: TGTGCCAGCAGTGTGGCCACTGAAGCTTTCTTT. Translation: CASSVATEAFF.

This rearrangement joins TRBV12-1 to TRBJ2-7; the table gives TRBD1 as D, unverified against the DNA. TRBV12-1 is deemed a pseudogene. The length of the CDR3 is 15 residues. CDR3 protein: CASSHGTAVIYEQYF. CDR3 sequence (DNA): TGTGCCAGCAGCCATGGGACAGCGGTGATCTACGAGCAGTACTTC.